The 10 T cell receptor beta chains presented below share a single source sample, sequenced in a study of T cells in Graves' hyperthyroidism and ophthalmopathy. Amplified regions were TCR beta CDR3 sequences from RNA transcripts. TCR CDR3 underwent first-round RT-PCR with the HTBI primer set. One entry per CDR3 protein results from TCRdb running MiXCR on the multiplex PCR reads. The sample consists of around 260,000 distinct CDR3 sequences, less than 30% of them appearing once. The sequenced material came from blood. The source of these receptors is a man between 40 and 49 years old with Graves' hyperthyroidism that later progressed to Graves' ophthalmopathy.

At least ten counts were recorded for this clonotype. This chain connects TRBV25-1 to TRBJ2-7, with D perhaps matching TRBD1 (6 bases). The CDR3 contains 12 residues. Trimming removed 4 bases at V and 3 bases at J, with 7 bases between. Germline-derived CDR1 and CDR2 are MGHDK and SYGVNS. The CDR3 sequence is CASSATGYEQYF. The CDR3 region has the DNA TGTGCCAGCAGTGCGACAGGCTACGAGCAGTACTTC.

This clonotype was counted a few times. The chain links TRBV4-2 to TRBJ2-7; 11 positions agree with TRBD2. CDR1 and CDR2 from the germline V gene are LGHNA and YNFKEQ. The CDR3 is 18 amino acids. V shed 2 bases, J shed 0 bases, and the junction held 9 bases outside the gene matches. The CDR3 is CASSQIGLAGGISYEQYF. DNA of the CDR3: TGTGCCAGCAGCCAAATAGGGCTAGCGGGAGGAATCTCCTACGAGCAGTACTTC.

This clonotype was picked up many times. The chain links TRBV30 to TRBJ2-2, with unresolved D. The germline gives CDR1 GTSNPN, CDR2 SVGIG (reference sequence). CDR3 length: 13 amino acids. The V and J ends lost 0 bases and 5 bases respectively, with 7 bases between them. The CDR3 DNA is TGTGCCTGGAGTGTAAGGGTTACCGGGGAGCTGTTTTTT. Its protein is CAWSVRVTGELFF.

This clonotype has at least ten counts. This chain uses TRBV7-8 with TRBJ2-3, with a possible D match to TRBD2 (5 bases). This CDR3 has 15 residues. Germline V gene data show CDR1 as SGHVS and CDR2 as FQNEAQ. V was clipped by 4 bases and J by 1 base, with 12 bases between them. CDR3 sequence: CASSSRGRGTDTQYF. The CDR3 nucleotides read TGTGCCAGCAGCTCACGAGGGAGAGGCACAGATACGCAGTATTTT.

This clonotype was detected many times. The chain employs TRBV6-5 and TRBJ1-1, with a tentative D call TRBD1 (5 bases). This CDR3 spans 12 amino acids. CDR1 is MNHEY, CDR2 SVGAGI, per germline. Between the trimmed V and J ends, which lost 8 bases and 4 bases, there was a span of 11 bases. This CDR3 is CASRQGGTEAFF. The DNA of the CDR3 is TGTGCCAGCCGTCAGGGTGGCACTGAAGCTTTCTTT.

This clonotype has ten or more counts. The V gene is TRBV24-1, the J gene TRBJ1-5; TRBD1 matches at 11 bases. The V gene end was trimmed by 4 bases and the J gene end by 4 bases; junction bases not matched to a gene: 5. CDR1 KGHDR and CDR2 SFDVKD come from the germline V gene. The CDR3 is 16 residues long. The CDR3 sequence is CATSDRGQGANQPQHF. For the CDR3, the DNA is TGTGCCACCAGTGACCGTGGACAGGGGGCAAATCAGCCCCAGCATTTT.

This chain uses TRBV7-2 with TRBJ2-7; weak D call: TRBD1 (5 bases). V was cut by 5 bases and J by 3 bases, with 11 bases left in between. Germline lookup yields CDR1 SGHTA and CDR2 FQGNSA. This CDR3 comprises 13 residues. The CDR3 bases are TGTGCCAGCAGCACTTGGGGCAACTACGAGCAGTACTTC. Translation gives CASSTWGNYEQYF.

This clonotype has a count of ten or more. The chain carries TRBV29-1 and TRBJ2-7; TRBD1 matches 10 bases. CDR1 SQVTM and CDR2 ANQGSEA come from the germline V gene. The CDR3 totals 16 residues. The ends lost 7 bases at V and 7 bases at J; junction bases unmatched: 19. The CDR3 spells CSGRIVRDRGKEEQYF. CDR3 bases: TGCAGCGGTCGGATAGTCCGGGACAGGGGAAAGGAAGAGCAGTACTTC.

The chain joins TRBV28 to TRBJ1-2; the D gene is possibly TRBD1 (5 bases). Trimming stripped 5 bases from V and 4 bases from J, with 14 bases between. Germline V gene data show CDR1 as MDHEN and CDR2 as SYDVKM. The CDR3 extends over 14 amino acids. The CDR3 is CASSVDGTLYGYTF. As DNA, the CDR3 is TGTGCCAGCAGTGTCGACGGGACCCTCTATGGCTACACCTTC.

This clonotype was detected many times. CDR3 protein: CASSWGSRQPQHF. The CDR3 coding sequence is TGTGCCAGCAGCTGGGGGTCTAGACAGCCCCAGCATTTT. This chain links TRBV27 with TRBJ1-5, with a tentative D call TRBD1 (5 bases). CDR1 is MNHEY, CDR2 SMNVEV, per germline (reference sequence). This CDR3 region has 13 residues. Trimming took 6 bases from V and 7 from J, leaving 13 bases between them.